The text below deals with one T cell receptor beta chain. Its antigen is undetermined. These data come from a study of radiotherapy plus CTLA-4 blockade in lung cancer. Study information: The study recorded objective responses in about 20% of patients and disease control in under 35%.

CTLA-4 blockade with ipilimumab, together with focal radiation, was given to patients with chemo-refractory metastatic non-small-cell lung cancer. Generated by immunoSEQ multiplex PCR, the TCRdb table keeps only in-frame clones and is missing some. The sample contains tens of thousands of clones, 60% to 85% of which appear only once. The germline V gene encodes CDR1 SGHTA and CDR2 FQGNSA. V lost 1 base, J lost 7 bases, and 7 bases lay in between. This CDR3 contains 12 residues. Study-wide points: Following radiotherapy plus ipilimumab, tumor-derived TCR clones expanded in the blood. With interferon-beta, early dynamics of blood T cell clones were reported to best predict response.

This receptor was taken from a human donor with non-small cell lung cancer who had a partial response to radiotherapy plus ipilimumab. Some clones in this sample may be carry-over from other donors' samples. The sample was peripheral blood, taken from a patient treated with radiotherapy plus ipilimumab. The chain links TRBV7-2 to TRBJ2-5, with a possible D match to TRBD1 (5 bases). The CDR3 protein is CASSLDQGTQYF. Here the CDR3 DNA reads TGTGCCAGCAGCTTAGACCAGGGGACCCAGTACTTC. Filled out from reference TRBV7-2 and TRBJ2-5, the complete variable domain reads GAGVSQSPSNKVTEKGKDVELRCDPISGHTALYWYRQSLGQGLEFLIYFQGNSAPDKSGLPSDRFSAERTGGSVSTLTIQRTQQEDSAVYLCASSLDQGTQYFGPGTRLLVL.